Shown below are 3 T cell receptor beta chains from a single sample sequenced in a study of blood T cell repertoires in COVID-19. Generated by immunoSEQ multiplex PCR, the TCRdb table keeps only in-frame clones and is missing some. This table has 180,000 or so clones, around 85% appearing once. The source material was peripheral blood. These receptors all stem from a man in his sixties who had recovered from COVID-19.

This chain joins TRBV5-6 and TRBJ2-5, with unresolved D. This CDR3 has 13 amino acids. The V and J ends lost 3 bases and 4 bases respectively, with 10 bases between them. From germline, CDR1 is SGHDT and CDR2 YYEEEE. Here the CDR3 reads CASSSDTRETQYF. DNA of the CDR3: TGTGCCAGCAGCTCCGACACCCGAGAGACCCAGTACTTC.

In DNA form, the CDR3 reads TGTGCCAGCAGCGATAGCGGGCACCAAGAGACCCAGTACTTC. Its protein product is CASSDSGHQETQYF. The chain joins TRBV9 to TRBJ2-5; TRBD2 aligns across 7 bases. Trimming removed 3 bases from V and 0 bases from J; junction bases left unmatched: 2. The CDR3 covers 14 residues. Germline CDR1 SGDLS, CDR2 YYNGEE. The full variable domain, in which reference TRBV9 and TRBJ2-5 provide the parts outside the CDR3, is DSGVTQTPKHLITATGQRVTLRCSPRSGDLSVYWYQQSLDQGLQFLIQYYNGEERAKGNILERFSAQQFPDLHSELNLSSLELGDSALYFCASSDSGHQETQYFGPGTRLLVL.

The chain joins TRBV3-1 (or the pseudogene TRBV3-2) to TRBJ2-7, with 9 bases matching TRBD2. This CDR3 has 15 amino acids. Germline values: CDR1 LGHDT, CDR2 YNNKEL (reference sequence). J was trimmed by 2 bases and V by 0 bases; bases with no gene match: 2. The CDR3 DNA follows: TGTGCCAGCAGCCAAGATGTAGCGGGAGCCTACGAGCAGTACTTC. Translation gives CASSQDVAGAYEQYF.